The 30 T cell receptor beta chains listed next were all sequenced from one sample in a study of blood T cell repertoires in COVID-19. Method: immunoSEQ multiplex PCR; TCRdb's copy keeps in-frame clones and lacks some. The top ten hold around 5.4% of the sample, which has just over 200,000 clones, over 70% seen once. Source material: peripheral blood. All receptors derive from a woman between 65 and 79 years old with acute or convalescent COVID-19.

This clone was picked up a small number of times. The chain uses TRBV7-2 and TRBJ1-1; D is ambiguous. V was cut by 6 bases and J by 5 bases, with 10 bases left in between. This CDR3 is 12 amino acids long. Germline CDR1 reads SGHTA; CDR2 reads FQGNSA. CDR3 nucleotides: TGTGCCAGCAGACCCTCGGGGACTGAAGCTTTCTTT. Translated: CASRPSGTEAFF.

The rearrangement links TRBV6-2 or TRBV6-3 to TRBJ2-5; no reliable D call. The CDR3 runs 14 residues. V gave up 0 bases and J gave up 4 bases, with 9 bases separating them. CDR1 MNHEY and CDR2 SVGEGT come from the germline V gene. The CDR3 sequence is CASSYSAYGETQYF. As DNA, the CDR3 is TGTGCCAGCAGTTACTCGGCTTATGGAGAGACCCAGTACTTC.

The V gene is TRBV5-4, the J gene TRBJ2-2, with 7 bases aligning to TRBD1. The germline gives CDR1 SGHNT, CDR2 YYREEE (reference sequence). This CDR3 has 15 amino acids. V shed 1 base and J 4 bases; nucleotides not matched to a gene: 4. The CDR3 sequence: CASSLRGGSTGELFF. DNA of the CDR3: TGTGCCAGCAGCTTGAGAGGGGGCAGCACCGGGGAGCTGTTTTTT.

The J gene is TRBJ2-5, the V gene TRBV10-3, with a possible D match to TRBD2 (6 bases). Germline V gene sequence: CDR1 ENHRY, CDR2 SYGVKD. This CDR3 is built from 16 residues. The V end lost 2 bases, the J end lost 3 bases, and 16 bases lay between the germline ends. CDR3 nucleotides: TGTGCCATCAGTGAGGCCAGACTAGGGTCTGAAGAGACCCAGTACTTC. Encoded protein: CAISEARLGSEETQYF.

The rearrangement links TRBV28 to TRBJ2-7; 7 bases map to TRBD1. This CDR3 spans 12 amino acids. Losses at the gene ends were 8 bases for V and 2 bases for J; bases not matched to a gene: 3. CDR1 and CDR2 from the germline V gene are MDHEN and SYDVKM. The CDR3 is CASGDSTYEQYF. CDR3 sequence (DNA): TGTGCCAGCGGGGACAGCACCTACGAGCAGTACTTC.

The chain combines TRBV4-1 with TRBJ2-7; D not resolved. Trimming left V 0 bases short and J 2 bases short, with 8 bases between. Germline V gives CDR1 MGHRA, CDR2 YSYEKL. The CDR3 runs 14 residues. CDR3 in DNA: TGCGCCAGCAGCCAAGATCTAGGTGCCTACGAGCAGTACTTC. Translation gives CASSQDLGAYEQYF.

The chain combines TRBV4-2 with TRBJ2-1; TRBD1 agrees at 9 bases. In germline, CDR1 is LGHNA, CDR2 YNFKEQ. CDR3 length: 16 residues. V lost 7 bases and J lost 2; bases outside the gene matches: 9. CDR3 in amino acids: CASTRTGAETYNEQFF. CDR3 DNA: TGTGCCAGCACTAGGACAGGGGCTGAGACCTACAATGAGCAGTTCTTC.

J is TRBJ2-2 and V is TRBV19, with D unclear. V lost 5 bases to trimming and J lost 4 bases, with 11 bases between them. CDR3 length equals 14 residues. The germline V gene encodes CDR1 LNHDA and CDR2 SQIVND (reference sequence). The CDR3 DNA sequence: TGTGCCAGTAGTCCCTCTGGCGGCACCGGGGAGCTGTTTTTT. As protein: CASSPSGGTGELFF.

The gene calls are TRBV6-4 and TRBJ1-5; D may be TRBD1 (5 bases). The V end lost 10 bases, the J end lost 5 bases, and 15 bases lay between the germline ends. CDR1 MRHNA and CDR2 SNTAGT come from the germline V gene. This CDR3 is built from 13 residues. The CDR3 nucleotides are TGTGCCATCGGCTCGGGGGGTGATCAGCCCCAGCATTTT. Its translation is CAIGSGGDQPQHF.

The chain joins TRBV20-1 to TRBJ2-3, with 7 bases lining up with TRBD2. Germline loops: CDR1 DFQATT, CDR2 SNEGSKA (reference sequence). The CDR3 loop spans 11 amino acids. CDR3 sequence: CTPGGTDTQYF. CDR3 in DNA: TGCACCCCCGGGGGGACAGATACGCAGTATTTT.

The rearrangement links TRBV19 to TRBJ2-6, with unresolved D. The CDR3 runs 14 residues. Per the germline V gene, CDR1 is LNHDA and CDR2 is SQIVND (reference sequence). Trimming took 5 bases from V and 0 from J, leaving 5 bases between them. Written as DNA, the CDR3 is TGTGCCAGTAGTGACAACTCTGGGGCCAACGTCCTGACTTTC. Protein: CASSDNSGANVLTF.

The CDR3 nucleotides read TGCAGCGTTGAAATCCCGGGAAGTCAAGAGACCCAGTACTTC. Its translation is CSVEIPGSQETQYF. V is TRBV29-1 and J is TRBJ2-5, with D possibly being TRBD2 (5 bases). The CDR3 loop spans 14 amino acids. V dropped 2 bases and J dropped 2 bases, with 12 bases sitting between them. CDR1 is SQVTM and CDR2 is ANQGSEA in the germline V gene.

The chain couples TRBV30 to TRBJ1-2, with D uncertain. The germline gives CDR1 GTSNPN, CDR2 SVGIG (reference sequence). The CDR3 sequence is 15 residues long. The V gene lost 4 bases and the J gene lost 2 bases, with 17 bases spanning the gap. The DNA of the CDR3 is TGTGCCTGGAATAATCCGAACGGGAGGAACTATGGCTACACCTTC. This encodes CAWNNPNGRNYGYTF. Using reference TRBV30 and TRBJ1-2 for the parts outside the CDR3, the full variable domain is SQTIHQWPATLVQPVGSPLSLECTVEGTSNPNLYWYRQAAGRGLQLLFYSVGIGQISSEVPQNLSASRPQDRQFILSSKKLLLSDSGFYLCAWNNPNGRNYGYTFGSGTRLTVV.

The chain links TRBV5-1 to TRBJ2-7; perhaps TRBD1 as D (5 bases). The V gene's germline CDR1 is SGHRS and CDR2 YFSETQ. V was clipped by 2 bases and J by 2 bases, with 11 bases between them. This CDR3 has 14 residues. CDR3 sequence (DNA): TGCGCCAGCAGCTTTGACAGACGGACCTACGAGCAGTACTTC. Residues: CASSFDRRTYEQYF.

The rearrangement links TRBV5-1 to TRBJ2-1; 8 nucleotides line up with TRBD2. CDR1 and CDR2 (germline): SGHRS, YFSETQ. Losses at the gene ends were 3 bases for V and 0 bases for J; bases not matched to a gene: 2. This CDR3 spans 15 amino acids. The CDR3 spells CASSSLAGSYNEQFF. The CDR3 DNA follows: TGCGCCAGCAGCTCCCTAGCGGGCTCCTACAATGAGCAGTTCTTC.

CDR3 nucleotides: TGTGCCACCAGTGAAGGTGGAGTGGATGAGCAGTTCTTC. This sequence encodes CATSEGGVDEQFF. The J gene is TRBJ2-1, the V gene TRBV24-1; D gene uncertain. This CDR3 is built from 13 residues. Trimming took off 4 bases at V and 8 bases at J, with 11 bases between the two ends. Germline V lookup: CDR1 KGHDR, CDR2 SFDVKD.

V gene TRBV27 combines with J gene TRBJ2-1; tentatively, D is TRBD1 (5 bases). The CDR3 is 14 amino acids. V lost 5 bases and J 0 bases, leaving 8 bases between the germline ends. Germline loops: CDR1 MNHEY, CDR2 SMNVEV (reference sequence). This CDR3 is CASSTRDSYNEQFF. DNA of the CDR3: TGTGCCAGCAGTACCAGGGACTCCTACAATGAGCAGTTCTTC.

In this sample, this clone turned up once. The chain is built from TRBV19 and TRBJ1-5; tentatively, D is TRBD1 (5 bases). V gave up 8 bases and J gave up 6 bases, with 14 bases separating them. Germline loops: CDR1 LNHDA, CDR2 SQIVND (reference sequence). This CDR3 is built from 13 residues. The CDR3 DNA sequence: TGTGCCAGTGCGGACCGGGACTTTCAGCCCCAGCATTTT. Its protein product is CASADRDFQPQHF.

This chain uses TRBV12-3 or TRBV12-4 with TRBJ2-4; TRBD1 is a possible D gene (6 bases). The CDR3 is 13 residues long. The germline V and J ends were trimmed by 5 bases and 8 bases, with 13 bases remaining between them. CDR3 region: CASSRGQGYIQYF. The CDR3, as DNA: TGTGCCAGCAGTCGGGGACAAGGGTACATTCAGTACTTC.

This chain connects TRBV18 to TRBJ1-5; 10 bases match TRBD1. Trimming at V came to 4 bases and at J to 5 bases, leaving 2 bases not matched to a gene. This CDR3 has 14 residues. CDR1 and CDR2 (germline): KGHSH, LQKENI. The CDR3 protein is CASSLGTGDQPQHF. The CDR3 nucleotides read TGTGCCAGCTCACTCGGGACAGGGGATCAGCCCCAGCATTTT.

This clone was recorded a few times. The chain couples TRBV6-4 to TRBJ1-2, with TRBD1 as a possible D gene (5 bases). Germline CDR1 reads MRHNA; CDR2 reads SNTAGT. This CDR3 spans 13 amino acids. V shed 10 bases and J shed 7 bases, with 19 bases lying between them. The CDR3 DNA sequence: TGTGCCAAGAGAGGATACAGGTTCGGTGGCTACACCTTC. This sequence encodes CAKRGYRFGGYTF.

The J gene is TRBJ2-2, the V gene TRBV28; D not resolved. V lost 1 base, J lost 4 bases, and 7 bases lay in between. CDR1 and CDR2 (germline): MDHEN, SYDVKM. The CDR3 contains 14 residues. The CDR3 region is CASSLLYSTGELFF. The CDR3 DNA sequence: TGTGCCAGCAGTTTATTGTACAGCACCGGGGAGCTGTTTTTT.

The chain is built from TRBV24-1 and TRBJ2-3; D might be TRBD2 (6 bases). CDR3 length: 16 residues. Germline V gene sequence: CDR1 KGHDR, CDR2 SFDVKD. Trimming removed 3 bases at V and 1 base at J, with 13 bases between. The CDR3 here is CATSDRIGEGTDTQYF. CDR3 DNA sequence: TGTGCCACCAGTGATCGGATAGGGGAGGGCACAGATACGCAGTATTTT.

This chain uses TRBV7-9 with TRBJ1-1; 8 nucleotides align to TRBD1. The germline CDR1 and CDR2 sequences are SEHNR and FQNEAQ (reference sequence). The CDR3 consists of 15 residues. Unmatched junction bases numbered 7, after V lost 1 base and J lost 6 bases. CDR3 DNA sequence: TGTGCCAGCAGCTTAGACTGGGCAGGGGGCGCTGAAGCTTTCTTT. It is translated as CASSLDWAGGAEAFF.

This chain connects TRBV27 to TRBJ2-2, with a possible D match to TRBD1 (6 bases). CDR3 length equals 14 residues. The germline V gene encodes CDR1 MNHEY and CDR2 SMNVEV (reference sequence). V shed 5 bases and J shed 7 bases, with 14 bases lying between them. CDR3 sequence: CASSLYRDDGELFF. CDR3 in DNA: TGTGCCAGCAGTCTATACAGGGACGACGGGGAGCTGTTTTTT.

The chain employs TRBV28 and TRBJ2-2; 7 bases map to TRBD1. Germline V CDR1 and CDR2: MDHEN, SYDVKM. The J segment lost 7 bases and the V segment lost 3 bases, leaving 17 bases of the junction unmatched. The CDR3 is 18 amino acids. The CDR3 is CASSFLPSARGIGGELFF. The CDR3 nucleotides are TGTGCCAGCAGTTTCCTTCCCTCGGCCAGGGGGATTGGCGGGGAGCTGTTTTTT.

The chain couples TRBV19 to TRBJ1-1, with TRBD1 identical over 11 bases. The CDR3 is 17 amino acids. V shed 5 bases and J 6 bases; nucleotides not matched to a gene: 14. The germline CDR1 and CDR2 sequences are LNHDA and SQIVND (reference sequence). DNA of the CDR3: TGTGCCAGTAGTCCAGGAAGGACAGGGGGCCCTTTGTCTGAAGCTTTCTTT. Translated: CASSPGRTGGPLSEAFF.

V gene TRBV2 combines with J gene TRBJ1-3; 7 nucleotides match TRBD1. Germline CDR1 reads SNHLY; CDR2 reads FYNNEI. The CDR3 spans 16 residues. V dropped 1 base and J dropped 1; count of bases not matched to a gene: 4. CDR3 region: CASSEVNRGSGNTIYF. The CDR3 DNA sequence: TGTGCCAGCAGTGAAGTGAACAGGGGATCTGGAAACACCATATATTTT.

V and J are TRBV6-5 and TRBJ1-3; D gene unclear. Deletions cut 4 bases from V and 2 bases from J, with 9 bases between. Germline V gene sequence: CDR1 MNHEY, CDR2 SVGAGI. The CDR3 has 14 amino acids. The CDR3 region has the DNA TGTGCCAGCAGTTCCCCGGGAACTGGAAACACCATATATTTT. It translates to CASSSPGTGNTIYF.

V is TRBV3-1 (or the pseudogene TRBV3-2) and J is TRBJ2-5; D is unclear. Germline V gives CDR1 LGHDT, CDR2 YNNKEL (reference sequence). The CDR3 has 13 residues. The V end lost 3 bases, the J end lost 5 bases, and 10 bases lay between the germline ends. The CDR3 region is CASSHPNMETQYF. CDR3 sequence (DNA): TGTGCCAGCAGCCATCCCAACATGGAGACCCAGTACTTC.